This T cell receptor (beta chain) was observed in a study of T cell changes during pregnancy in multiple sclerosis. The repertoire was sequenced with immunoSEQ multiplex PCR; TCRdb's copy has only in-frame clones and lacks some. Of about 59,000 clones in the sample, around 93% were seen once. V lost 0 bases and J 8 bases, leaving 11 bases between the germline ends. The germline V gene has CDR1 MNHEY and CDR2 SVGAGI. The length of the CDR3 is 14 residues. The sequences come from peripheral blood, collected in the second trimester of pregnancy. The TCR originated in a female donor in good health, enrolled as a control in a pregnancy study. The gene calls are TRBV6-5 and TRBJ1-5; TRBD1 might be the D (6 bases). CDR3 region: CASSYSRGGEPQHF. The CDR3 bases are TGTGCCAGCAGTTACTCGAGGGGGGGTGAGCCCCAGCATTTT.